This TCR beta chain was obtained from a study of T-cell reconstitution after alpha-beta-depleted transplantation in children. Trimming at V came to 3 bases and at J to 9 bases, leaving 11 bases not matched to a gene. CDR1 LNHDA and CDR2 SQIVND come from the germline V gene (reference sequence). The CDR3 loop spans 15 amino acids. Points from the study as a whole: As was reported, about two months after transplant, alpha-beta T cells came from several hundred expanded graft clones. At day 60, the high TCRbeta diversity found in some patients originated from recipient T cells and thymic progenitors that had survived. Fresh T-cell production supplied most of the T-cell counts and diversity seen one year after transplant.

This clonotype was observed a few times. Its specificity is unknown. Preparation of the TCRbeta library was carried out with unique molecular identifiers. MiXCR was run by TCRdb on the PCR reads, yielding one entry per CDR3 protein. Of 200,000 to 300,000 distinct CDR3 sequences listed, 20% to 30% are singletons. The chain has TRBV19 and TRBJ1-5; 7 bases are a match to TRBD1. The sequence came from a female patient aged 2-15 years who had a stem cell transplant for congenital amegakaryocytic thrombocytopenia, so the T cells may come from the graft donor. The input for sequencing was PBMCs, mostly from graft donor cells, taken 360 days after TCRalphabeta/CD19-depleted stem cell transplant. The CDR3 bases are TGTGCCAGTAGTATCTGGGACAGCGCCCATGGGCCCCAGCATTTT. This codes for CASSIWDSAHGPQHF.